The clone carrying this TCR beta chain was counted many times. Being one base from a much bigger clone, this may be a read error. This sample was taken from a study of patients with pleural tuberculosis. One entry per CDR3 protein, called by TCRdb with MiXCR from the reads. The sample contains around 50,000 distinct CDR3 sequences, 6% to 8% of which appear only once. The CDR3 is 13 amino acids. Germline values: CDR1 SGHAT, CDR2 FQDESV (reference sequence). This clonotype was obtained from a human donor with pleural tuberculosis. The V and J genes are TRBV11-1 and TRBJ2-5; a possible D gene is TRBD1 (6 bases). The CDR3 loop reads CAGSLDGSGAQYF. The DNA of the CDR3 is TGTGCCGGCAGCTTAGACGGGTCAGGGGCCCAGTACTTC.